These T cell receptor beta chains were read from a single sample in a study of T cell clonotyping in hematopoietic cell transplantation. Method: immunoSEQ multiplex PCR; TCRdb's copy keeps in-frame clones and lacks some. The table includes about 4,500 clones, roughly 88% detected once. The sample here was peripheral blood mononuclear cells, taken 180 days after allogeneic stem cell transplant. These receptor sequences come from a male patient aged 55 to 69 who had an allogeneic stem cell transplant from an unrelated donor, so T cells may come from the graft donor. Some clones in this sample may be carry-over from other donors' samples. CDR3s include the opening cysteine and the closing phenylalanine or tryptophan.

>TRBJ1-2|TRBV7-2
CASSLALPPGYTF
>TRBJ1-1|TRBV6-1
CASSEGALTEAFF
>TRBJ2-3|TRBV4-2
CASSQEKLAGGPTDTQYF
>TRBJ1-2|TRBV28
CASSLGVHGYTF
>TRBJ2-2|TRBV9
CASSAAGQTNTGELFF
>TRBJ2-7|TRBV6-5
CASLSLAGGLYEQYF
>TRBJ1-5|TRBV2
CASRGTGNQPQHF
>TRBJ2-1|TRBV5-6
CASSLVTYEQFF
>TRBJ1-3|TRBV4-3
CASSQDSTRVSGNTIYF
>TRBJ2-1|TRBV4-1
CASSLDSSGRYNEQFF
>TRBJ2-7|TRBV5-6
CASSLESTGRYF